This TCR beta chain was profiled in a study of blood T cell repertoires in COVID-19. The method was immunoSEQ multiplex PCR; TCRdb's version includes in-frame clones alone and lacks a portion of them. The sample has about 150,000 clones; more than 70% are singletons. Germline V gene sequence: CDR1 SGHTA, CDR2 FQGNSA. Trimming cost V 4 bases and J 5 bases, with 6 bases left between them. This CDR3 contains 11 residues. The V and J genes are TRBV7-2 and TRBJ2-7; D is unresolved. Sequencing was done on a sample of peripheral blood. This receptor was identified in a man aged 55 to 69 with acute or convalescent COVID-19. In nucleotides, the CDR3 is TGTGCCAGCAGCTCTATACACGAGCAGTACTTC. This codes for CASSSIHEQYF.